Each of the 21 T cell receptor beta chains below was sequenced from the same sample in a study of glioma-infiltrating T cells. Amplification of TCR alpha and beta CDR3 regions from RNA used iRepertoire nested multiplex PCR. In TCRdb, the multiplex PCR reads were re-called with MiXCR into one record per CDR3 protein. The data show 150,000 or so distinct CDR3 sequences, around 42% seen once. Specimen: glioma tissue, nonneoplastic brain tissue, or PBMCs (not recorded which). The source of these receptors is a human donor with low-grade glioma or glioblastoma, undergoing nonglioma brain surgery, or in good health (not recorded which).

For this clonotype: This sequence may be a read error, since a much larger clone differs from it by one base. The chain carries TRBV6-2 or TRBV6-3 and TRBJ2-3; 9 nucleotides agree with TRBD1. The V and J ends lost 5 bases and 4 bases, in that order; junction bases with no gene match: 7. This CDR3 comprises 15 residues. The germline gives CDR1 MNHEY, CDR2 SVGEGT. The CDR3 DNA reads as TGTGCCAGCAGTCCCGGACAGGGGAGCTCAGATACGCAGTATTTT. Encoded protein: CASSPGQGSSDTQYF.

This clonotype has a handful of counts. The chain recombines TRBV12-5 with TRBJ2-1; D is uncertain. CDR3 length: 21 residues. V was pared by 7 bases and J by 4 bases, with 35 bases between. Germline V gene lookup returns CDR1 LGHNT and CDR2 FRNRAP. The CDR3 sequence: CASAMGYVYDSGFWGYNEQFF. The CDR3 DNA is TGTGCTAGTGCCATGGGTTACGTGTATGATAGTGGGTTTTGGGGTTACAATGAGCAGTTCTTC.

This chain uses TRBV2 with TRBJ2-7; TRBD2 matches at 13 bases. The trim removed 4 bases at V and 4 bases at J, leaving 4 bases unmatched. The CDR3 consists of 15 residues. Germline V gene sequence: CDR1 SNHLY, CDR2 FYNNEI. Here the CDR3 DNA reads TGTGCCAGCAGTGCCCTGACTAGCGGGGGGTACGAGCAGTACTTC. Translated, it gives CASSALTSGGYEQYF.

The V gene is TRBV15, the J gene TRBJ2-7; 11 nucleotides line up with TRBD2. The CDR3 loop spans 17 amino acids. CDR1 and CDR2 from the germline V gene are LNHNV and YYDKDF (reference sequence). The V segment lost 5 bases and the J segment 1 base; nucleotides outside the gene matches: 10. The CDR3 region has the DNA TGTGCCACCAGCTTAGTTAGCGGGGGGGCCGGATCCTACGAGCAGTACTTC. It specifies CATSLVSGGAGSYEQYF.

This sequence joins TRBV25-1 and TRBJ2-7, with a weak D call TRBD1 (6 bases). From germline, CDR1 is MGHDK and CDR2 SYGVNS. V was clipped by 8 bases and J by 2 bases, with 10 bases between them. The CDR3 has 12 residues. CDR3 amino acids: CASGGQPYEQYF. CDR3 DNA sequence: TGTGCCAGCGGCGGACAGCCCTACGAGCAGTACTTC.

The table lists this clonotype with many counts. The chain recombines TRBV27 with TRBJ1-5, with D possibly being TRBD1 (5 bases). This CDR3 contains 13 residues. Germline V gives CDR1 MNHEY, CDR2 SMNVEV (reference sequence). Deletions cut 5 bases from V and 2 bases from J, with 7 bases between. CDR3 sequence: CASSTGRNQPQHF. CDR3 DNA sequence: TGTGCCAGCAGTACAGGTCGCAATCAGCCCCAGCATTTT.

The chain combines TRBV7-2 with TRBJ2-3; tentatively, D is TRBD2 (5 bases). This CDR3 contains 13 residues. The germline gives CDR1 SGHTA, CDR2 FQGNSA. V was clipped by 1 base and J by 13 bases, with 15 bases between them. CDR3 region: CASSLDPAPGEYF. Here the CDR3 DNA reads TGTGCCAGCAGCTTAGATCCCGCCCCCGGGGAGTATTTT. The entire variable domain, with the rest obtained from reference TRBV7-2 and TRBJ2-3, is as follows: GAGVSQSPSNKVTEKGKDVELRCDPISGHTALYWYRQSLGQGLEFLIYFQGNSAPDKSGLPSDRFSAERTGGSVSTLTIQRTQQEDSAVYLCASSLDPAPGEYFGPGTRLTVL.

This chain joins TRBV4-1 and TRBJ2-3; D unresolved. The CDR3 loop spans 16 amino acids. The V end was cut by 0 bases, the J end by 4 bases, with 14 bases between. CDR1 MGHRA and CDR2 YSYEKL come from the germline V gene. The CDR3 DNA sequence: TGCGCCAGCAGCCAAGATTTGGCGCTCCGTCCAGATACGCAGTATTTT. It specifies CASSQDLALRPDTQYF.

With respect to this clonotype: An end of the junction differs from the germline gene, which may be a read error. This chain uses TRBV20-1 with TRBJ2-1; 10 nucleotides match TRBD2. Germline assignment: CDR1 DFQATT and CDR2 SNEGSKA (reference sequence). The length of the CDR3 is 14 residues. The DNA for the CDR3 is TGCAGTGCAGAAATAGCGGGAGGTTTCAATGGGCAGTTCTTC. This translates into CSAEIAGGFNGQFF.

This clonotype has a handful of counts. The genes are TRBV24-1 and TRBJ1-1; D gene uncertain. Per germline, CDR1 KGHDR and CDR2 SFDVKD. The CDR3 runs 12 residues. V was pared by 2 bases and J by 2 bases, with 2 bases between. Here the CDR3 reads CATSDSNTEAFF. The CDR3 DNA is TGTGCCACCAGTGATTCCAACACTGAAGCTTTCTTT.

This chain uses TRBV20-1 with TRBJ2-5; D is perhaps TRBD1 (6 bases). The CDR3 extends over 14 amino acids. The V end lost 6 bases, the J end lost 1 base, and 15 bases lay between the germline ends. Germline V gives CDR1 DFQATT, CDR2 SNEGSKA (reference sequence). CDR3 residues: CSAPDSLGQETQYF. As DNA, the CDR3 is TGCAGTGCCCCGGACAGTCTCGGCCAAGAGACCCAGTACTTC.

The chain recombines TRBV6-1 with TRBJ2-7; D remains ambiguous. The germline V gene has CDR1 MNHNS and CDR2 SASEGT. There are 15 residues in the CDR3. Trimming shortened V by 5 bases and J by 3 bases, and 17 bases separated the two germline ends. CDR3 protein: CASSYGHSVYYEQYF. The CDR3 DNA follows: TGTGCCAGCAGTTATGGGCATTCGGTTTACTACGAGCAGTACTTC.

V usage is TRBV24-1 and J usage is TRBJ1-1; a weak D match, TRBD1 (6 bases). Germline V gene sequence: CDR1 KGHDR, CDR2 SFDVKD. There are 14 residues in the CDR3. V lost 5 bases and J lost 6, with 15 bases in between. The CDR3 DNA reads TGTGCCACCAGTGCCTCGGGACAACGCCCTGAAGCTTTCTTT. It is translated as CATSASGQRPEAFF.

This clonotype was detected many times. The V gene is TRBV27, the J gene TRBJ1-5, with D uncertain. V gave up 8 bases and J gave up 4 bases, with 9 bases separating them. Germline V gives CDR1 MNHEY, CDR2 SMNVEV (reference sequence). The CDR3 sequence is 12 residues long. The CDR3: CASGAGNQPQHF. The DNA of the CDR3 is TGTGCCAGCGGCGCGGGAAATCAGCCCCAGCATTTT.

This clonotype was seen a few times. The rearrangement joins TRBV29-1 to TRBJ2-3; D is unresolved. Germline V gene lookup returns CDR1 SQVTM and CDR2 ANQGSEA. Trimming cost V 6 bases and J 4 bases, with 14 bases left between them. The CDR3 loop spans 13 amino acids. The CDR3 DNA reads TGCAGCGTCTTCGAACCTGGGGCAGATACGCAGTATTTT. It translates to CSVFEPGADTQYF.

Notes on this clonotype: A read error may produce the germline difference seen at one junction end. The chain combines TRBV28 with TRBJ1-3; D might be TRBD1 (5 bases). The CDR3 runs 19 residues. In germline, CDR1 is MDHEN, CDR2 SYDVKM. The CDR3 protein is CASSLWITRQWSSGNTVYF. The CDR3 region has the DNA TGTGCCAGCAGTTTATGGATAACCAGACAGTGGAGCTCTGGAAACACCGTATATTTT.

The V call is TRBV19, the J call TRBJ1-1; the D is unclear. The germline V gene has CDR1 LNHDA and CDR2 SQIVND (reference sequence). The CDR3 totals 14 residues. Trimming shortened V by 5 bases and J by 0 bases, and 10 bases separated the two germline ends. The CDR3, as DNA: TGTGCCAGTAGTGTCCCAAGTCTGAACACTGAAGCTTTCTTT. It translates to CASSVPSLNTEAFF.

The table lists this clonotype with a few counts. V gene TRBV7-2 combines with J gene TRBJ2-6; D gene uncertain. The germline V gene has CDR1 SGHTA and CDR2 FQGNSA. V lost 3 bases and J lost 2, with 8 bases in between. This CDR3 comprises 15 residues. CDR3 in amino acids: CASSFDHTGANVLTF. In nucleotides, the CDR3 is TGTGCCAGCAGCTTTGACCATACTGGGGCCAACGTCCTGACTTTC.

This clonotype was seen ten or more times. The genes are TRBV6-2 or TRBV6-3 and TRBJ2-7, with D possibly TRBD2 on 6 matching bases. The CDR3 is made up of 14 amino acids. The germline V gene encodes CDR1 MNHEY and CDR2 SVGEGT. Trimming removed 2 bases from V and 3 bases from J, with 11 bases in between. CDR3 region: CASSYDGSFYEQYF. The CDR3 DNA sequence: TGTGCCAGCAGTTACGACGGGAGCTTCTACGAGCAGTACTTC.

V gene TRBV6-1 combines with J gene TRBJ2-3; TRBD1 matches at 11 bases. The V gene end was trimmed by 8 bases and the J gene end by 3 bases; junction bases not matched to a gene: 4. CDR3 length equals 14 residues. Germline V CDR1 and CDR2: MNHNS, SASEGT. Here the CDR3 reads CASGQGARTDTQYF. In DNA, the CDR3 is TGTGCCAGCGGACAGGGGGCAAGGACAGATACGCAGTATTTT.

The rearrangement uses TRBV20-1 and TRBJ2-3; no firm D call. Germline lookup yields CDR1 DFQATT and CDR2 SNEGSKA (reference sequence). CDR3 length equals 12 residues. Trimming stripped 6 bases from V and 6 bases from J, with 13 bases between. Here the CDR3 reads CSAIRPGDTQYF. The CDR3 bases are TGCAGTGCCATCAGACCGGGCGATACGCAGTATTTT.